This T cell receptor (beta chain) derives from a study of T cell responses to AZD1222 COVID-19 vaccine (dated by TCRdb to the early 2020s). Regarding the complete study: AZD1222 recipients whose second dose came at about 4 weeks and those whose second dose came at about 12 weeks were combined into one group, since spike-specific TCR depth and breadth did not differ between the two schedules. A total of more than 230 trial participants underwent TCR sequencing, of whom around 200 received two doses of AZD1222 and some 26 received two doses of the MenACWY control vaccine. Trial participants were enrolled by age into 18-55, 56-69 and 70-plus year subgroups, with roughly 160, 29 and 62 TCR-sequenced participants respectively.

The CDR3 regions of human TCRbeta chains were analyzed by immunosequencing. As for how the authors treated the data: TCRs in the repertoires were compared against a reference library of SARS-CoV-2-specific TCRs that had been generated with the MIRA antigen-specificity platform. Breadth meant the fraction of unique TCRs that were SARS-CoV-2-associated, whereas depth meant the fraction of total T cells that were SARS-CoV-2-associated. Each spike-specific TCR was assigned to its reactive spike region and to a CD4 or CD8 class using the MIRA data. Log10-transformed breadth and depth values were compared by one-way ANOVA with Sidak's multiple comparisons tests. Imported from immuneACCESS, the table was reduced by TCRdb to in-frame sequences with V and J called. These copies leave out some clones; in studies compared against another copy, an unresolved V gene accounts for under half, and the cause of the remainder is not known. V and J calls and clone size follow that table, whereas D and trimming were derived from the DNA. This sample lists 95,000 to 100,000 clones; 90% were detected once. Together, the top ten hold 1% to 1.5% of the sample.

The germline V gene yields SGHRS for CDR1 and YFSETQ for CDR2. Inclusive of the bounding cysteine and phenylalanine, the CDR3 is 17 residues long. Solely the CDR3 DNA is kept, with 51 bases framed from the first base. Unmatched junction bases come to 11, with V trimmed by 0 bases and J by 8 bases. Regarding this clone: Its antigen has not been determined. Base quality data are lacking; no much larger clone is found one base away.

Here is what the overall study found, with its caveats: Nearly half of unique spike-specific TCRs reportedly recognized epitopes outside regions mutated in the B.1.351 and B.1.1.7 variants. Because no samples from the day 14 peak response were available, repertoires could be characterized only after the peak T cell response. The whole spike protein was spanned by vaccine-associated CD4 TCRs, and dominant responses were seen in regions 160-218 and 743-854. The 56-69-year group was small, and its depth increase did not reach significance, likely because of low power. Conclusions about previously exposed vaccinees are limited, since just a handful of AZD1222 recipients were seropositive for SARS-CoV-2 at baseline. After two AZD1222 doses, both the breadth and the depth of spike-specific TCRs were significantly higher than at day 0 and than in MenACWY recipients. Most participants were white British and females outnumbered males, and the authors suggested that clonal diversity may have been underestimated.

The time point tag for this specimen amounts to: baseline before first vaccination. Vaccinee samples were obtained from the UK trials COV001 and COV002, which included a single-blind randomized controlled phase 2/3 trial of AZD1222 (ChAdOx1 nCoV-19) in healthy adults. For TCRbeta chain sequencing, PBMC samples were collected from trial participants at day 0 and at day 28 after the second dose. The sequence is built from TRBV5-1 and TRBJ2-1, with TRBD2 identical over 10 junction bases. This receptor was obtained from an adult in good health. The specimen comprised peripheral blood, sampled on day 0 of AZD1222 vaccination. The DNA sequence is TGCGCCAGCAGCTTGGTGCAGCGGGGGGGCATTGTCGATGAGCAGTTCTTC. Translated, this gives CASSLVQRGGIVDEQFF.